The 6 T cell receptor beta chains in this list originate from one sample, sequenced in a study of OX40 agonist ivuxolimab in advanced cancers. Only in-frame clones appear in the TCRdb table, and some are missing; sequencing was by immunoSEQ multiplex PCR. The sample carries approximately 76,000 clones, approximately 93% recorded once. This material consisted of CD4+ or CD8+ T cells sorted from blood, taken in a trial of the OX40 agonist ivuxolimab. The receptors shown here come from an adult with an advanced solid tumor such as melanoma, head and neck, liver or kidney cancer.

The chain uses TRBV28 and TRBJ1-5, with TRBD1 matching over 7 bases. V gave up 5 bases and J gave up 3 bases; unmatched junction bases: 7. Germline V gene lookup returns CDR1 MDHEN and CDR2 SYDVKM. The CDR3 has 15 amino acids. The CDR3 DNA reads TGTGCCAGCAGTCCACTGGGACAGCCCAATCAGCCCCAGCATTTT. It encodes CASSPLGQPNQPQHF.

The chain joins TRBV12-5 to TRBJ2-1, with 7 nucleotides matching TRBD1. The CDR3 is made up of 15 amino acids. Trimming took 2 bases from V and 5 from J; bases not matched to a gene: 6. Germline V gene lookup returns CDR1 LGHNT and CDR2 FRNRAP. CDR3: CASGLLGGADNEQFF. DNA of the CDR3: TGTGCTAGTGGTTTGTTAGGGGGCGCCGACAATGAGCAGTTCTTC.

The chain links TRBV11-3 to TRBJ2-1, with TRBD1 matching over 8 bases. The trim removed 5 bases at V and 8 bases at J, leaving 11 bases unmatched. CDR1 is SGHNT and CDR2 is YENEEA in the germline V gene. The CDR3 is 15 amino acids. Here the CDR3 reads CASSLAGTGGDEQFF. The CDR3 coding sequence is TGTGCCAGCAGCCTGGCAGGGACAGGTGGGGATGAGCAGTTCTTC.

The V and J genes are TRBV14 and TRBJ2-7; no clear D. Looked up from germline, CDR1 is SGHDN and CDR2 is FVKESK. The CDR3 consists of 13 residues. The V end lost 4 bases, the J end lost 2 bases, and 9 bases lay between the germline ends. CDR3 sequence reads: CASSPTSPYEQYF. In DNA form, the CDR3 reads TGTGCCAGCAGCCCCACGTCCCCCTACGAGCAGTACTTC.

The chain recombines TRBV15 with TRBJ2-7; D is unclear. V lost 1 base to trimming and J lost 1 base, with 14 bases between them. The CDR3 runs 16 residues. The germline gives CDR1 LNHNV, CDR2 YYDKDF (reference sequence). The CDR3 loop is CATSRVPGGISYEQYF. The DNA of the CDR3 is TGTGCCACCAGCAGAGTCCCGGGCGGAATATCCTACGAGCAGTACTTC.

The chain couples TRBV28 to TRBJ2-1; 7 bases fit TRBD1. Germline V gene sequence: CDR1 MDHEN, CDR2 SYDVKM. The J segment lost 9 bases and the V segment lost 6 bases, leaving 17 bases of the junction unmatched. The CDR3 contains 16 residues. For the CDR3, the DNA is TGTGCCAGCAGCTTACGGACAGGTCCCCTAAGGGGTGAGCAGTTCTTC. Encoded protein: CASSLRTGPLRGEQFF. Supplemented by reference TRBV28 and TRBJ2-1, the full variable domain reads DVKVTQSSRYLVKRTGEKVFLECVQDMDHENMFWYRQDPGLGLRLIYFSYDVKMKEKGDIPEGYSVSREKKERFSLILESASTNQTSMYLCASSLRTGPLRGEQFFGPGTRLTVL.